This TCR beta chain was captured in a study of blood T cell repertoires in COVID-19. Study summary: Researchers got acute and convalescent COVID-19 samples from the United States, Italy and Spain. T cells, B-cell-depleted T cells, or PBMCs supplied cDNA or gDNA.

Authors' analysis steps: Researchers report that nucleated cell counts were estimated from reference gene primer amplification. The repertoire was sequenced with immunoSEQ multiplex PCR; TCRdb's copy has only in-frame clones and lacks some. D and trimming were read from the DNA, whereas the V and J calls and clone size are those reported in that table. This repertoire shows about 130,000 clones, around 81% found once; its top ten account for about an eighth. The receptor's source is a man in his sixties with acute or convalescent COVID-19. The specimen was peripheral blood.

CDR3 DNA sequence: TGTGCCAGTAGTGCCACGGACAGACGAGGAAACACCATATATTTT. This translates into CASSATDRRGNTIYF. The genes are TRBV19 and TRBJ1-3, with a tentative D call TRBD1 (6 bases). Germline V gene lookup returns CDR1 LNHDA and CDR2 SQIVND (reference sequence). V was trimmed by 5 bases and J by 4 bases, leaving 15 bases between them. This CDR3 is built from 15 residues. The entire variable domain, with the rest obtained from reference TRBV19 and TRBJ1-3, is as follows: DGGITQSPKYLFRKEGQNVTLSCEQNLNHDAMYWYRQDPGQGLRLIYYSQIVNDFQKGDIAEGYSVSREKKESFPLTVTSAQKNPTAFYLCASSATDRRGNTIYFGEGSWLTVV.